This T cell receptor (beta chain) was retrieved from a study of identical twins. Study-wide findings and caveats: Cross-sectional statistics underpinned the conclusions; the same donors were not followed. The more abundant beta clonotypes in cord blood had fewer insertions, and memory repertoires did not show this. Low generation probability was overrepresented in out-of-frame alpha sequences shared by twins.

TCRdb analysed the 5' RACE reads with MiXCR anew, one entry per CDR3 protein. The repertoire has about 340,000 distinct CDR3 sequences, about 12% of them found once; the top ten carry around 7.8%. All donors comprised healthy Caucasians. The germline gives CDR1 SEHNR, CDR2 FQNEAQ (reference sequence). V dropped 7 bases and J dropped 3 bases, with 21 bases sitting between them. The CDR3 is 16 residues long. This clonotype showed up just a few times. Its cognate antigen is unknown. Another study also made use of these data, one on yellow fever vaccine responses in identical twins.

Sequencing was performed on CD8+ T cells sorted from blood. The chain joins TRBV7-9 to TRBJ1-1; TRBD1 is a possible D gene (5 bases). The sequence was collected from a woman in her late teens or twenties in good health. CDR3 protein: CASTLLGRGLDTEAFF. For the CDR3, the DNA is TGTGCCAGCACCCTACTCGGACGGGGGTTGGACACTGAAGCTTTCTTT.